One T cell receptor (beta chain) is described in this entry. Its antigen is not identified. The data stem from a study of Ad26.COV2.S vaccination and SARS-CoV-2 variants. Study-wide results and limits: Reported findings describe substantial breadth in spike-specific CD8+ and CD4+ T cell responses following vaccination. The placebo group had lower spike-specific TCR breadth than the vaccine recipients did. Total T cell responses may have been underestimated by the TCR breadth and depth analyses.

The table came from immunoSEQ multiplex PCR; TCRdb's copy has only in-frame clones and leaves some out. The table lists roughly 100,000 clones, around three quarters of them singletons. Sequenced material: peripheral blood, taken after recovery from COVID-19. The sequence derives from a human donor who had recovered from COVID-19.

The CDR3 sequence: CASGRDRGDEQYF. The CDR3 bases are TGTGCCAGTGGCCGGGACAGGGGGGACGAGCAGTACTTC. J is TRBJ2-7 and V is TRBV19, with 11 bases lining up with TRBD1. V lost 8 bases and J lost 5; bases outside the gene matches: 5. Germline CDR1 is LNHDA and CDR2 is SQIVND (reference sequence). This CDR3 contains 13 residues.